A single sample is the source of the 14 T cell receptor beta chains below, sequenced in a study of blood T cell repertoires in COVID-19. The table came from immunoSEQ multiplex PCR; TCRdb's copy has only in-frame clones and leaves some out. The sample lists roughly 120,000 clones, roughly 85% seen once, with 2.5% to 3.5% in the top ten. What was sequenced was peripheral blood. The receptors here all came from an elderly woman with COVID-19, enrolled during active disease.

The V gene is TRBV19, the J gene TRBJ2-2; TRBD1 agrees at 7 bases. CDR1 is LNHDA, CDR2 SQIVND, per germline (reference sequence). CDR3 size: 13 residues. V was clipped by 8 bases and J by 0 bases; unmatched bases: 0. CDR3 residues: CASGQANTGELFF. For the CDR3, the DNA is TGTGCCAGTGGACAGGCGAACACCGGGGAGCTGTTTTTT.

This clone was recorded once. The rearrangement uses TRBV7-9 and TRBJ1-2; D perhaps matches TRBD1 (5 bases). The CDR3 is 13 residues long. V lost 5 bases, J lost 8 bases, and 15 bases lay in between. CDR1 is SEHNR and CDR2 is FQNEAQ in the germline V gene (reference sequence). Here the CDR3 DNA reads TGTGCCAGCAGCGTTACAGGTGGGGCGGGCTACACCTTC. Its translation: CASSVTGGAGYTF.

Concerning this clone itself: The sample holds other DNA sequences that translate to the same CDR3. The chain couples TRBV6-5 to TRBJ1-1, with 8 bases matching TRBD1. From germline, CDR1 is MNHEY and CDR2 SVGAGI. This CDR3 comprises 13 residues. V was clipped by 6 bases and J by 3 bases; unmatched bases: 3. The DNA for the CDR3 is TGTGCCAGCAGCACAGGGGGGCACACTGAAGCTTTCTTT. It yields the protein CASSTGGHTEAFF.

V is TRBV24-1 and J is TRBJ2-7; D is undetermined. V was pared by 4 bases and J by 5 bases, with 11 bases between. The CDR3 is made up of 13 amino acids. Germline values: CDR1 KGHDR, CDR2 SFDVKD. The CDR3 reads CATSDGTLDEQYF. CDR3 nucleotides: TGTGCCACCAGTGACGGAACCCTAGACGAGCAGTACTTC.

The chain couples TRBV3-1 (or the pseudogene TRBV3-2) to TRBJ1-1; D is uncertain. The germline V gene has CDR1 LGHDT and CDR2 YNNKEL (reference sequence). Trimming left V 4 bases short and J 4 bases short, with 13 bases between. CDR3 size: 14 residues. The CDR3 region has the DNA TGTGCCAGCAGCCGACGCACCCGGGTCACTGAAGCTTTCTTT. Protein product: CASSRRTRVTEAFF.

V usage is TRBV14 and J usage is TRBJ2-7; TRBD2 aligns across 11 bases. Germline trimming cut 4 bases from V and 2 bases from J; bases unmatched to any gene: 4. The V gene's germline CDR1 is SGHDN and CDR2 FVKESK. This CDR3 region has 15 residues. CDR3 loop: CASSPGTSGTYEQYF. Written as DNA, the CDR3 is TGTGCCAGCAGCCCTGGGACTAGCGGAACCTACGAGCAGTACTTC.

This clone was seen a single time. The chain has TRBV5-4 and TRBJ2-7; the match to TRBD2 covers 13 bases. Germline assignment: CDR1 SGHNT and CDR2 YYREEE (reference sequence). J gave up 3 bases and V 3 bases, and 3 bases lay outside the gene matches. The CDR3 covers 15 residues. The CDR3 nucleotides read TGTGCCAGCAGCTCACTAGCGGGAGGGCGCTACGAGCAGTACTTC. Residues: CASSSLAGGRYEQYF. Variable domain in full (rest from reference TRBV5-4 and TRBJ2-7): ETGVTQSPTHLIKTRGQQVTLRCSSQSGHNTVSWYQQALGQGPQFIFQYYREEENGRGNFPPRFSGLQFPNYSSELNVNALELDDSALYLCASSSLAGGRYEQYFGPGTRLTVT.

The V gene is TRBV7-2, the J gene TRBJ2-7; 10 positions agree with TRBD2. The V gene end was trimmed by 2 bases and the J gene end by 7 bases; junction bases not matched to a gene: 14. CDR3 length: 17 amino acids. Germline V CDR1 and CDR2: SGHTA, FQGNSA. CDR3 nucleotide sequence: TGTGCCAGCAGCTTAAAGGGGCTAGCGGGAGAGGGTCGGGAGCAGTACTTC. Its protein is CASSLKGLAGEGREQYF.

The V gene is TRBV5-1, the J gene TRBJ2-1; D not certain. V shed 4 bases and J shed 0 bases, with 17 bases lying between them. The germline V gene encodes CDR1 SGHRS and CDR2 YFSETQ. The CDR3 covers 17 residues. The CDR3 DNA is TGCGCCAGCAGCCCCTCCGAGGTGCGGAGCTCCTACAATGAGCAGTTCTTC. Protein product: CASSPSEVRSSYNEQFF. Full variable domain (rest looked up from reference TRBV5-1 and TRBJ2-1): KAGVTQTPRYLIKTRGQQVTLSCSPISGHRSVSWYQQTPGQGLQFLFEYFSETQRNKGNFPGRFSGRQFSNSRSEMNVSTLELGDSALYLCASSPSEVRSSYNEQFFGPGTRLTVL.

The rearrangement uses TRBV6-6 and TRBJ2-1, with a possible D match to TRBD2 (5 bases). The germline V gene has CDR1 MNHNY and CDR2 SVGAGI (reference sequence). Deletions cut 4 bases from V and 5 bases from J, with 15 bases between. The CDR3 has 15 amino acids. CDR3 DNA sequence: TGTGCCAGCAGTTTCGAAGGGAGCAGGCACAATGAGCAGTTCTTC. This encodes CASSFEGSRHNEQFF.

The V and J genes are TRBV28 and TRBJ2-7; 12 positions agree with TRBD2. The CDR3 is 15 amino acids. Germline CDR1 and CDR2: MDHEN and SYDVKM. Losses at the gene ends were 6 bases for V and 0 bases for J; bases not matched to a gene: 3. For the CDR3, the DNA is TGTGCCAGCAGGGGGGGACTAGCGGGCTCCTACGAGCAGTACTTC. It yields the protein CASRGGLAGSYEQYF. Complete variable domain (other parts from reference TRBV28 and TRBJ2-7): DVKVTQSSRYLVKRTGEKVFLECVQDMDHENMFWYRQDPGLGLRLIYFSYDVKMKEKGDIPEGYSVSREKKERFSLILESASTNQTSMYLCASRGGLAGSYEQYFGPGTRLTVT.

This clone was seen more than once but under ten times. The CDR3 DNA is TGTGCCAGCGGCACTAGCGGGAGTGGTAGTGAGACCCAGTACTTC. Protein product: CASGTSGSGSETQYF. J is TRBJ2-5 and V is TRBV7-2; 11 nucleotides agree with TRBD2. Germline V CDR1 and CDR2: SGHTA, FQGNSA. The CDR3 has 15 residues. The ends lost 8 bases at V and 5 bases at J; junction bases unmatched: 10.

CDR3 in amino acids: CASSTRLAGNTGELFF. CDR3 in DNA: TGTGCCAGCAGCACGCGACTAGCGGGAAACACCGGGGAGCTGTTTTTT. The genes are TRBV11-2 and TRBJ2-2; 11 bases agree with TRBD2. Per the germline V gene, CDR1 is SGHAT and CDR2 is FQNNGV. There are 16 residues in the CDR3. The V segment lost 5 bases and the J segment 2 bases; nucleotides outside the gene matches: 4.

V gene TRBV3-1 (or the pseudogene TRBV3-2) combines with J gene TRBJ1-2; D gene uncertain. This CDR3 has 12 residues. From germline, CDR1 is LGHDT and CDR2 YNNKEL (reference sequence). Deletions cut 5 bases from V and 8 bases from J, with 12 bases between. CDR3 DNA: TGTGCCAGCAGCACGGGAGTCGGAGGCTACACCTTC. This sequence encodes CASSTGVGGYTF.